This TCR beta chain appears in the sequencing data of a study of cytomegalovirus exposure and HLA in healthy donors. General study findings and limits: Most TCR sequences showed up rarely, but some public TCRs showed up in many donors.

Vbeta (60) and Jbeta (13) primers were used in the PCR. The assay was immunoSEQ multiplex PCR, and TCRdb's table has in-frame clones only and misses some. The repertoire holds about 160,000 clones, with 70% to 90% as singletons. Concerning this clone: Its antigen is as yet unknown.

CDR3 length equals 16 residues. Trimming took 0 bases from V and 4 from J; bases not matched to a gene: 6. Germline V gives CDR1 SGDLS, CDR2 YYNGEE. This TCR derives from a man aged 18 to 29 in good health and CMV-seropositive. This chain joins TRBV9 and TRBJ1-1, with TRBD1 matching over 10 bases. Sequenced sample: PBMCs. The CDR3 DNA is TGTGCCAGCAGCGTAGGACAGGGGGCGCTCAGCACTGAAGCTTTCTTT. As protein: CASSVGQGALSTEAFF. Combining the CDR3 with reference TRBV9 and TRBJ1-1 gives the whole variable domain DSGVTQTPKHLITATGQRVTLRCSPRSGDLSVYWYQQSLDQGLQFLIQYYNGEERAKGNILERFSAQQFPDLHSELNLSSLELGDSALYFCASSVGQGALSTEAFFGQGTRLTVV.